The 31 T cell receptor beta chains in this list originate from one sample, sequenced in a study of cytomegalovirus exposure and HLA in healthy donors. Amplification used 60 Vbeta primers and 13 Jbeta primers. Measured with immunoSEQ multiplex PCR; TCRdb has only the in-frame clones, and not every one. Of roughly 190,000 clones in the sample, approximately 80% were seen once. Material: PBMCs. These receptors were collected from a woman aged 45 to 65 in good health and CMV-seronegative.

The chain carries TRBV19 and TRBJ2-2; possibly TRBD2 for D (6 bases). The V end lost 2 bases, the J end lost 0 bases, and 7 bases lay between the germline ends. Per the germline V gene, CDR1 is LNHDA and CDR2 is SQIVND (reference sequence). There are 15 residues in the CDR3. CDR3 in DNA: TGTGCCAGTAGTATAACGGGGGCGAACACCGGGGAGCTGTTTTTT. The encoded protein is CASSITGANTGELFF. Together with reference TRBV19 and TRBJ2-2, the CDR3 gives the full variable domain: DGGITQSPKYLFRKEGQNVTLSCEQNLNHDAMYWYRQDPGQGLRLIYYSQIVNDFQKGDIAEGYSVSREKKESFPLTVTSAQKNPTAFYLCASSITGANTGELFFGEGSRLTVL.

The chain couples TRBV7-2 to TRBJ1-1; 7 bases line up with TRBD1. Germline CDR1 and CDR2: SGHTA and FQGNSA. The CDR3 extends over 14 amino acids. Trimming cost V 1 base and J 5 bases; bases outside gene matches: 4. CDR3 bases: TGTGCCAGCAGCTTAGAGGGGGCGCTTACTGAAGCTTTCTTT. It encodes CASSLEGALTEAFF. The complete variable domain, with remaining parts taken from reference TRBV7-2 and TRBJ1-1, reads GAGVSQSPSNKVTEKGKDVELRCDPISGHTALYWYRQSLGQGLEFLIYFQGNSAPDKSGLPSDRFSAERTGGSVSTLTIQRTQQEDSAVYLCASSLEGALTEAFFGQGTRLTVV.

This clone was seen a handful of times. V gene TRBV5-6 combines with J gene TRBJ2-5; 9 bases align to TRBD2. The V gene's germline CDR1 is SGHDT and CDR2 YYEEEE. CDR3 length: 15 residues. The trim removed 2 bases at V and 11 bases at J, leaving 13 bases unmatched. The chain's CDR3 is CASSLKREVSREQYF. DNA for the CDR3: TGTGCCAGCAGCTTAAAGCGGGAGGTCTCTCGAGAGCAGTACTTC.

The CDR3 DNA is TGTGCCAGCAGCCGACAAGGTAGCGGGAGGTTAGATACGCAGTATTTT. It codes for CASSRQGSGRLDTQYF. The chain uses TRBV7-9 and TRBJ2-3; the match to TRBD2 covers 10 bases. The trim removed 5 bases at V and 5 bases at J, leaving 10 bases unmatched. Per the germline V gene, CDR1 is SEHNR and CDR2 is FQNEAQ (reference sequence). CDR3 length equals 16 residues.

This chain connects TRBV5-6 to TRBJ1-3, with TRBD1 matching 10 bases. V lost 0 bases and J lost 7; bases outside the gene matches: 4. This CDR3 has 15 amino acids. Per germline, CDR1 SGHDT and CDR2 YYEEEE. The chain's CDR3 is CASSLAPGQGNTIYF. The CDR3 DNA reads as TGTGCCAGCAGCTTGGCCCCGGGACAGGGGAACACCATATATTTT.

The chain employs TRBV18 and TRBJ1-4; the D is unclear. Trimming left V 2 bases short and J 0 bases short, with 7 bases between. This CDR3 is built from 15 residues. Looked up from germline, CDR1 is KGHSH and CDR2 is LQKENI. The CDR3 loop is CASSPGQATNEKLFF. CDR3 DNA: TGTGCCAGCTCACCAGGGCAGGCAACTAATGAAAAACTGTTTTTT.

The V and J genes are TRBV7-2 and TRBJ2-7; weak D call: TRBD2 (6 bases). The CDR3 covers 14 residues. V gave up 8 bases and J gave up 3 bases, with 17 bases separating them. The V gene's germline CDR1 is SGHTA and CDR2 FQGNSA. In nucleotides, the CDR3 is TGTGCCAGCTCGCGGTCAGGGAGGAACTACGAGCAGTACTTC. Protein sequence: CASSRSGRNYEQYF.

This rearrangement joins TRBV14 to TRBJ2-5, with TRBD2 matching 7 bases. In germline, CDR1 is SGHDN, CDR2 FVKESK. The CDR3 is made up of 15 amino acids. V gave up 2 bases and J gave up 5 bases; unmatched junction bases: 8. The CDR3 sequence is CASSQMDGREETQYF. In DNA, the CDR3 is TGTGCCAGCAGCCAAATGGACGGGCGGGAGGAGACCCAGTACTTC.

The chain employs TRBV7-2 and TRBJ1-6; TRBD1 aligns across 9 bases. After removal of 1 base from V and 9 bases from J, the junction contained 7 bases not matched to a gene. Germline CDR1 and CDR2: SGHTA and FQGNSA. The CDR3 covers 16 residues. CDR3 sequence reads: CASSLDGTGSRSPLHF. DNA of the CDR3: TGTGCCAGCAGCTTAGATGGGACAGGGTCTCGTTCACCCCTCCACTTT.

This chain links TRBV18 with TRBJ1-2; D is possibly TRBD1 (6 bases). CDR3 length: 15 amino acids. CDR1 KGHSH and CDR2 LQKENI come from the germline V gene. Trimming cost V 2 bases and J 9 bases, with 19 bases left between them. The CDR3 DNA follows: TGTGCCAGCTCACCAAGGTTATCAGGGGTCGATAGCTACACCTTC. Translation: CASSPRLSGVDSYTF.

The chain carries TRBV6-6 and TRBJ1-4; TRBD1 agrees at 8 bases. Per the germline V gene, CDR1 is MNHNY and CDR2 is SVGAGI (reference sequence). V was clipped by 5 bases and J by 7 bases; unmatched bases: 12. This CDR3 is built from 16 residues. CDR3 protein: CASSNYGQGRFEKLFF. The CDR3, as DNA: TGTGCCAGCAGTAACTACGGACAGGGCAGGTTTGAAAAACTGTTTTTT.

The chain recombines TRBV7-2 with TRBJ1-4; D ambiguous. Trimming removed 5 bases from V and 15 bases from J, with 22 bases in between. The CDR3 sequence is 14 residues long. The V gene's germline CDR1 is SGHTA and CDR2 FQGNSA. CDR3 loop: CASSTRHVKGEVFF. CDR3 bases: TGTGCCAGCAGCACCCGACACGTAAAGGGAGAGGTGTTTTTT. Complete variable domain (other parts from reference TRBV7-2 and TRBJ1-4): GAGVSQSPSNKVTEKGKDVELRCDPISGHTALYWYRQSLGQGLEFLIYFQGNSAPDKSGLPSDRFSAERTGGSVSTLTIQRTQQEDSAVYLCASSTRHVKGEVFFGSGTQLSVL.

The chain carries TRBV6-5 and TRBJ2-5; D gene unclear. The J call may be faulty, since TRBJ2-7 better matches the DNA end. The length of the CDR3 is 14 residues. CDR1 and CDR2 (germline): MNHEY, SVGAGI. In nucleotides, the CDR3 is TGTGCCAGCAGTTACGGCCTGGGTAACTACGAGCAGTACTTC. Protein sequence: CASSYGLGNYEQYF.

The chain uses TRBV5-5 and TRBJ2-7; 7 bases agree with TRBD2. CDR1 is SGHKS and CDR2 is YYEKEE in the germline V gene (reference sequence). This CDR3 region has 17 residues. J gave up 4 bases and V 0 bases, and 13 bases lay outside the gene matches. The CDR3 sequence is CASSLGPLPGGTYEQYF. CDR3 DNA sequence: TGTGCCAGCAGCTTGGGGCCTCTCCCGGGGGGAACTTACGAGCAGTACTTC.

The chain couples TRBV28 to TRBJ2-1, with TRBD2 matching 12 bases. V gave up 7 bases and J gave up 8 bases; unmatched junction bases: 9. The CDR3 runs to 15 residues. The germline V gene has CDR1 MDHEN and CDR2 SYDVKM. The CDR3 loop reads CASIRTSGVFYEQFF. CDR3 DNA: TGTGCCAGCATCAGGACTAGCGGGGTTTTCTATGAGCAGTTCTTC.

The chain recombines TRBV7-9 with TRBJ1-4; TRBD1 aligns across 9 bases. The V segment lost 5 bases and the J segment 7 bases; nucleotides outside the gene matches: 8. The CDR3 contains 15 residues. Germline V gene sequence: CDR1 SEHNR, CDR2 FQNEAQ (reference sequence). CDR3 sequence (DNA): TGTGCCAGCAGCCGTATCGGGACAGGGAGTGAAAAACTGTTTTTT. As protein: CASSRIGTGSEKLFF.

The rearrangement joins TRBV19 to TRBJ1-5, with a tentative D call TRBD1 (6 bases). CDR1 and CDR2 (germline): LNHDA, SQIVND (reference sequence). The CDR3 consists of 13 residues. Deletions cut 9 bases from V and 4 bases from J, with 13 bases between. The CDR3 here is CASANRVNQPQHF. In nucleotides, the CDR3 is TGTGCCAGCGCAAACAGGGTTAATCAGCCCCAGCATTTT.

V is TRBV7-2 and J is TRBJ1-6, with D possibly TRBD1 on 6 matching bases. CDR3 length: 17 residues. V lost 1 base and J lost 5, with 15 bases in between. CDR1 is SGHTA and CDR2 is FQGNSA in the germline V gene. The CDR3 sequence is CASSLGFPGQNNSPLHF. DNA of the CDR3: TGTGCCAGCAGCTTAGGGTTTCCGGGACAAAATAATTCACCCCTCCACTTT.

This clone was recorded only once. V is TRBV11-2 and J is TRBJ2-7, with 7 positions matching TRBD2. CDR1 is SGHAT and CDR2 is FQNNGV in the germline V gene. The CDR3 is 14 amino acids. Germline trimming cut 0 bases from V and 1 base from J; bases unmatched to any gene: 0. The CDR3 spells CASSLERGSYEQYF. CDR3 sequence (DNA): TGTGCCAGCAGCTTAGAGCGGGGGTCCTACGAGCAGTACTTC. Complete variable domain (other parts from reference TRBV11-2 and TRBJ2-7): EAGVAQSPRYKIIEKRQSVAFWCNPISGHATLYWYQQILGQGPKLLIQFQNNGVVDDSQLPKDRFSAERLKGVDSTLKIQPAKLEDSAVYLCASSLERGSYEQYFGPGTRLTVT.

The gene calls are TRBV7-6 and TRBJ1-5; 7 nucleotides match TRBD1. Germline CDR1 and CDR2: SGHVS and FNYEAQ. V shed 8 bases and J 0 bases; nucleotides not matched to a gene: 10. The CDR3 has 16 amino acids. CDR3 nucleotides: TGTGCCAGCTCCAAGACAGGGCGGCATAGCAATCAGCCCCAGCATTTT. It is translated as CASSKTGRHSNQPQHF.

The chain is built from TRBV6-1 and TRBJ2-7; D call uncertain. This CDR3 comprises 12 residues. Trimming shortened V by 9 bases and J by 4 bases, and 13 bases separated the two germline ends. In germline, CDR1 is MNHNS, CDR2 SASEGT. CDR3 nucleotides: TGTGCCAGTGCACCGGGTCAATACGAGCAGTACTTC. Translated, it gives CASAPGQYEQYF.

The chain links TRBV4-3 to TRBJ2-5; 9 bases map to TRBD2. The junction had 8 bases not matched to a gene; V was cut back by 1 base and J by 2 bases. Germline CDR1 is LGHNA and CDR2 is YSLEER. This CDR3 comprises 17 residues. The chain's CDR3 is CASSQVRAGGRQETQYF. The CDR3, as DNA: TGCGCCAGCAGCCAAGTCAGGGCGGGGGGGCGTCAAGAGACCCAGTACTTC.

V gene TRBV7-2 combines with J gene TRBJ2-2, with a weak D call TRBD1 (6 bases). Trimming took off 4 bases at V and 5 bases at J, with 11 bases between the two ends. CDR1 and CDR2 (germline): SGHTA, FQGNSA. This CDR3 is built from 14 residues. The CDR3 protein is CASSSHQGTGELFF. DNA for the CDR3: TGTGCCAGCAGCTCACATCAGGGGACCGGGGAGCTGTTTTTT.

This clone has just a few counts. The rearrangement uses TRBV9 and TRBJ1-4; 9 positions match TRBD1. V shed 3 bases and J 7 bases; nucleotides not matched to a gene: 10. In germline, CDR1 is SGDLS, CDR2 YYNGEE. The CDR3 runs 16 residues. CDR3 protein: CASSASGGQGGEKLFF. As DNA, the CDR3 is TGTGCCAGCAGCGCCTCCGGGGGACAGGGTGGTGAAAAACTGTTTTTT.

The chain has TRBV7-9 and TRBJ2-5; TRBD1 is a possible D gene (5 bases). V lost 2 bases, J lost 5 bases, and 9 bases lay in between. CDR3 length: 13 residues. Germline V lookup: CDR1 SEHNR, CDR2 FQNEAQ (reference sequence). Here the CDR3 reads CASSLSGLETQYF. CDR3 sequence (DNA): TGTGCCAGCAGCTTATCAGGGTTGGAGACCCAGTACTTC. Together with reference TRBV7-9 and TRBJ2-5, the CDR3 gives the full variable domain: DTGVSQNPRHKITKRGQNVTFRCDPISEHNRLYWYRQTLGQGPEFLTYFQNEAQLEKSRLLSDRFSAERPKGSFSTLEIQRTEQGDSAMYLCASSLSGLETQYFGPGTRLLVL.

This clone has only one observation. The chain couples TRBV7-8 to TRBJ2-1; 10 bases match TRBD1. The CDR3 extends over 18 amino acids. CDR1 and CDR2 (germline): SGHVS, FQNEAQ. Trimming cost V 1 base and J 2 bases; bases outside gene matches: 8. Written as DNA, the CDR3 is TGTGCCAGCAGCTTAGGACCGGGACAGGGGAGGACCTACAATGAGCAGTTCTTC. This encodes CASSLGPGQGRTYNEQFF. The full variable domain, rest sourced from reference TRBV7-8 and TRBJ2-1, is GAGVSQSPRYKVAKRGQDVALRCDPISGHVSLFWYQQALGQGPEFLTYFQNEAQLDKSGLPSDRFFAERPEGSVSTLKIQRTQQEDSAVYLCASSLGPGQGRTYNEQFFGPGTRLTVL.

This chain connects TRBV29-1 to TRBJ2-1; D is possibly TRBD2 (6 bases). Trimming removed 8 bases at V and 6 bases at J, with 29 bases between. CDR3 length equals 17 residues. Per the germline V gene, CDR1 is SQVTM and CDR2 is ANQGSEA. CDR3 amino acids: CSTVRWSRGNGGNEQFF. The CDR3 DNA reads as TGCAGCACGGTGAGGTGGAGTCGGGGGAACGGGGGCAATGAGCAGTTCTTC.

The rearrangement links TRBV6-1 to TRBJ2-7; 7 nucleotides match TRBD2. The CDR3 totals 15 residues. Germline V gene sequence: CDR1 MNHNS, CDR2 SASEGT. Unmatched junction bases numbered 9, after V lost 3 bases and J lost 4 bases. For the CDR3, the DNA is TGTGCCAGCAGTGATTCGGCCGGGAGGCTTTACGAGCAGTACTTC. Its protein product is CASSDSAGRLYEQYF.

The gene calls are TRBV13 and TRBJ1-1; 11 bases fit TRBD1. Losses at the gene ends were 3 bases for V and 3 bases for J; bases not matched to a gene: 9. The CDR3 consists of 17 residues. Germline values: CDR1 PRHDT, CDR2 FYEKMQ (reference sequence). Written as DNA, the CDR3 is TGTGCCAGCAGCTTTGGACAGGGGGCGAATAGGTACACTGAAGCTTTCTTT. It codes for CASSFGQGANRYTEAFF. The complete variable domain, with remaining parts taken from reference TRBV13 and TRBJ1-1, reads AAGVIQSPRHLIKEKRETATLKCYPIPRHDTVYWYQQGPGQDPQFLISFYEKMQSDKGSIPDRFSAQQFSDYHSELNMSSLELGDSALYFCASSFGQGANRYTEAFFGQGTRLTVV.

The chain recombines TRBV15 with TRBJ2-7; 8 bases line up with TRBD1. Germline V gene sequence: CDR1 LNHNV, CDR2 YYDKDF (reference sequence). After removal of 1 base from V and 6 bases from J, the junction contained 5 bases not matched to a gene. CDR3 length equals 14 residues. The CDR3 is CATSRVGQVGEQYF. The DNA of the CDR3 is TGTGCCACCAGCAGAGTGGGACAGGTCGGCGAGCAGTACTTC.

This sequence joins TRBV7-8 and TRBJ1-5, with 7 bases lining up with TRBD1. Germline V gives CDR1 SGHVS, CDR2 FQNEAQ. The V and J ends lost 2 bases and 0 bases, in that order; junction bases with no gene match: 4. This CDR3 has 16 amino acids. The CDR3 spells CASSLRDRDSNQPQHF. The CDR3 nucleotides read TGTGCCAGCAGCTTACGTGACAGGGATAGCAATCAGCCCCAGCATTTT.